Below, 15 T cell receptor beta chains from the same sample are listed, as sequenced in a study of shared clonotypes between healthy human individuals. The table came from immunoSEQ multiplex PCR; TCRdb's copy has only in-frame clones and leaves some out. The sample carries 2 million to 2.5 million clones, 90% to 95% recorded once. Sequenced sample: naive CD4+ T cells from PBMCs. The subset denotes: CD45RA+ positively selected. Receptors were obtained from a man aged 18 to 30 in good health. Some clones in this sample may be carry-over from other donors' samples.

On this clone: Other nucleotide sequences in the sample specify the same CDR3. This rearrangement joins TRBV5-1 to TRBJ2-2, with D possibly TRBD2 on 5 matching bases. Trimming cost V 0 bases and J 6 bases, with 9 bases left between them. Per germline, CDR1 SGHRS and CDR2 YFSETQ. The CDR3 totals 14 residues. CDR3 loop: CASSLATGAGELFF. The CDR3 DNA is TGCGCCAGCAGCTTGGCGACCGGGGCCGGGGAGCTGTTTTTT.

The rearrangement uses TRBV18 and TRBJ2-7; TRBD2 agrees at 8 bases. V trimming: 3 bases; J trimming: 2 bases; junction bases outside the gene matches: 6. CDR3 length: 15 amino acids. The germline V gene encodes CDR1 KGHSH and CDR2 LQKENI. In DNA form, the CDR3 reads TGTGCCAGCTCACCCCACCGGGAGGGGGCCTACGAGCAGTACTTC. Protein product: CASSPHREGAYEQYF.

The chain is built from TRBV27 and TRBJ2-2; TRBD2 matches 8 bases. The CDR3 consists of 17 residues. The V gene end was trimmed by 5 bases and the J gene end by 5 bases; junction bases not matched to a gene: 13. CDR1 MNHEY and CDR2 SMNVEV come from the germline V gene (reference sequence). This CDR3 reads CASSPGLVTRKTGELFF. CDR3 coding DNA: TGTGCCAGCAGTCCGGGACTAGTGACCCGAAAAACCGGGGAGCTGTTTTTT.

The chain employs TRBV5-1 and TRBJ2-7, with D possibly matching TRBD2 (5 bases). The V and J ends lost 2 bases and 1 base respectively, with 13 bases between them. Germline V lookup: CDR1 SGHRS, CDR2 YFSETQ. CDR3 length: 15 residues. In DNA form, the CDR3 reads TGCGCCAGCAGCTTCTCGTCGGGGATATCCTACGAGCAGTACTTC. Protein: CASSFSSGISYEQYF. The full variable domain, with the rest looked up from reference TRBV5-1 and TRBJ2-7, is KAGVTQTPRYLIKTRGQQVTLSCSPISGHRSVSWYQQTPGQGLQFLFEYFSETQRNKGNFPGRFSGRQFSNSRSEMNVSTLELGDSALYLCASSFSSGISYEQYFGPGTRLTVT.

The chain carries TRBV5-5 and TRBJ2-5, with TRBD2 as a possible D gene (5 bases). Deletions cut 3 bases from V and 5 bases from J, with 11 bases between. CDR3 size: 13 residues. The germline CDR1 and CDR2 sequences are SGHKS and YYEKEE (reference sequence). The DNA for the CDR3 is TGTGCCAGCAGCTCCCGCTGGGAGGAGACCCAGTACTTC. The encoded protein is CASSSRWEETQYF.

The chain links TRBV4-2 to TRBJ2-3; TRBD2 matches at 9 bases. Germline assignment: CDR1 LGHNA and CDR2 YNFKEQ. The CDR3 is 16 residues long. V trimming: 3 bases; J trimming: 2 bases; junction bases outside the gene matches: 6. CDR3 nucleotides: TGTGCCAGCAGCCAGCCAGTAGCGGGAGCCACAGATACGCAGTATTTT. Protein product: CASSQPVAGATDTQYF.

The table lists this clone with a count of one. The V gene is TRBV14, the J gene TRBJ2-7, with D possibly being TRBD1 or TRBD2 (6 bases each). V shed 0 bases and J shed 0 bases, with 21 bases lying between them. This CDR3 contains 19 residues. Germline V CDR1 and CDR2: SGHDN, FVKESK. This chain's CDR3 is CASSQDFGQGTPNSYEQYF. The CDR3, as DNA: TGTGCCAGCAGCCAAGATTTTGGGCAGGGGACTCCCAACTCCTACGAGCAGTACTTC.

The V gene is TRBV29-1, the J gene TRBJ2-1; 9 nucleotides line up with TRBD2. Germline loops: CDR1 SQVTM, CDR2 ANQGSEA. This CDR3 is 11 amino acids long. The V segment lost 4 bases and the J segment 14 bases; nucleotides outside the gene matches: 6. The CDR3 coding sequence is TGCAGCGTTGTTCGTGCGGGAGGGAAGTTCTTC. Its protein product is CSVVRAGGKFF.

This chain connects TRBV10-2 to TRBJ2-3; 9 nucleotides line up with TRBD2. Germline lookup yields CDR1 WSHSY and CDR2 SAAADI. This CDR3 has 16 amino acids. The ends lost 10 bases at V and 2 bases at J; junction bases unmatched: 13. In nucleotides, the CDR3 is TGCGCCATCCTCGTCGTTGGACTAGCGCTCACAGATACGCAGTATTTT. Protein: CAILVVGLALTDTQYF.

J is TRBJ2-2 and V is TRBV19; D remains ambiguous. CDR3 length equals 13 residues. Trimming left V 6 bases short and J 2 bases short, with 7 bases between. From germline, CDR1 is LNHDA and CDR2 SQIVND (reference sequence). DNA of the CDR3: TGTGCCAGTAGCCTGTATAACACCGGGGAGCTGTTTTTT. The encoded protein is CASSLYNTGELFF.

To note about this clone: The germline gene is not matched at one end of the junction; a read error may be the cause. CDR3 in DNA: TGTGCCAGCAGGGCCTCGACACGAAACTCCTACGAGCAGTGCTTC. Residues: CASRASTRNSYEQCF. The V gene is TRBV6-6, the J gene TRBJ2-7, with D unresolved. The CDR3 runs 15 residues. Germline-derived CDR1 and CDR2 are MNHNY and SVGAGI (reference sequence).

The rearrangement uses TRBV6-1 and TRBJ1-1; D remains unclear. Per germline, CDR1 MNHNS and CDR2 SASEGT. The CDR3 is 14 amino acids. V gave up 6 bases and J gave up 1 base, with 12 bases separating them. CDR3 nucleotides: TGTGCCAGCAGCCTGAGACTTAGGAACACTGAAGCTTTCTTT. It encodes CASSLRLRNTEAFF.

The chain combines TRBV13 with TRBJ2-3; a weak D match, TRBD2 (6 bases). Per germline, CDR1 PRHDT and CDR2 FYEKMQ (reference sequence). The CDR3 spans 18 residues. The V and J ends lost 5 bases and 0 bases respectively, with 21 bases between them. CDR3 DNA: TGTGCCAGCAGCCCCCCGACATGGGGACTGGAAAGCACAGATACGCAGTATTTT. Translated, it gives CASSPPTWGLESTDTQYF.

The chain couples TRBV10-3 to TRBJ2-5; tentatively, D is TRBD1 (6 bases). Germline CDR1 is ENHRY and CDR2 is SYGVKD. The V gene lost 4 bases and the J gene lost 0 bases, with 9 bases spanning the gap. The length of the CDR3 is 14 residues. CDR3 region: CAISVQGNQETQYF. Written as DNA, the CDR3 is TGTGCCATCAGTGTCCAGGGGAACCAAGAGACCCAGTACTTC.

The rearrangement joins TRBV29-1 to TRBJ1-4; D is ambiguous. The CDR3 is 14 residues long. V was pared by 4 bases and J by 7 bases, with 16 bases between. Germline values: CDR1 SQVTM, CDR2 ANQGSEA. This CDR3 reads CSVVVEAEREKLFF. DNA for the CDR3: TGCAGCGTTGTTGTGGAGGCAGAACGTGAAAAACTGTTTTTT.